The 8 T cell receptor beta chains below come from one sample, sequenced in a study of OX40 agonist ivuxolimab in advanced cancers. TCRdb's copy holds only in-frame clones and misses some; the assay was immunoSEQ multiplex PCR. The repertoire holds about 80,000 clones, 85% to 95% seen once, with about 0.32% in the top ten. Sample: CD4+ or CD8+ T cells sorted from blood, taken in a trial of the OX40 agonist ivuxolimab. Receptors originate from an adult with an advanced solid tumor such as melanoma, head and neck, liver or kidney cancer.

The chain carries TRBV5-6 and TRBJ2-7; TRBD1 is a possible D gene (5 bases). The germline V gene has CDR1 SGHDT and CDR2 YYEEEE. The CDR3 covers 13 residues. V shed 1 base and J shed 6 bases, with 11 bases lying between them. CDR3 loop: CASSLRGKGEQYF. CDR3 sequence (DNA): TGTGCCAGCAGCTTGAGGGGTAAGGGCGAGCAGTACTTC.

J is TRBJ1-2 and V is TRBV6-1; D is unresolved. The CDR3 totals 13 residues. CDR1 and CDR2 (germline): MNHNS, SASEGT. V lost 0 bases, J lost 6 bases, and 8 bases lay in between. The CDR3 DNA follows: TGTGCCAGCAGTGAAGCCACCGAGGATGGCTACACCTTC. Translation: CASSEATEDGYTF.

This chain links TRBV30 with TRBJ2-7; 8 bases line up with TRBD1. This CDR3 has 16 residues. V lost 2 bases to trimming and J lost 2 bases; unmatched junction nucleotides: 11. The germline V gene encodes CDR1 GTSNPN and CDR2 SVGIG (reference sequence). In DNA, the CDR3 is TGTGCCTGGAGTTTTCTAGAGACAGGGGAAGCCTACGAGCAGTACTTC. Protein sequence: CAWSFLETGEAYEQYF. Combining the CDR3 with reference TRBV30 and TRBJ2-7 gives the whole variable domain SQTIHQWPATLVQPVGSPLSLECTVEGTSNPNLYWYRQAAGRGLQLLFYSVGIGQISSEVPQNLSASRPQDRQFILSSKKLLLSDSGFYLCAWSFLETGEAYEQYFGPGTRLTVT.

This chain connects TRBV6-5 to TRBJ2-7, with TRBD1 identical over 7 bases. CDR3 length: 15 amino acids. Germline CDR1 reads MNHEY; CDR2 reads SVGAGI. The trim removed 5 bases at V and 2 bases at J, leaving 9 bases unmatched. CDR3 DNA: TGTGCCAGCAGTCCGTCGGGACAGATAACCTACGAGCAGTACTTC. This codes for CASSPSGQITYEQYF.

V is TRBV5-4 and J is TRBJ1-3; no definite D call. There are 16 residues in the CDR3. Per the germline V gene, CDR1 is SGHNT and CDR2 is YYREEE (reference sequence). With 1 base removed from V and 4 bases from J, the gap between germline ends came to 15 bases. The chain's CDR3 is CASSLPGVFSGNTIYF. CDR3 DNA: TGTGCCAGCAGCTTGCCAGGAGTTTTTTCCGGAAACACCATATATTTT.

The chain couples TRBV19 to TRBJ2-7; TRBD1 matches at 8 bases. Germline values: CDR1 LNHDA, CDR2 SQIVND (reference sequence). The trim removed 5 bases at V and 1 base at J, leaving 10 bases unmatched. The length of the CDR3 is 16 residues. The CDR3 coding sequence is TGTGCCAGTAGTGACGCCGGGACAGGAGGTTCCTACGAGCAGTACTTC. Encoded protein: CASSDAGTGGSYEQYF.

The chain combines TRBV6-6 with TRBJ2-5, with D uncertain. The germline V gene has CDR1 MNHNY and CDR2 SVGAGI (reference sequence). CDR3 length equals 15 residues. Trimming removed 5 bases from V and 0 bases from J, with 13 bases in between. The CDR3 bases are TGTGCCAGCAGTCCGTGGACGAGAGACCAAGAGACCCAGTACTTC. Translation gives CASSPWTRDQETQYF.

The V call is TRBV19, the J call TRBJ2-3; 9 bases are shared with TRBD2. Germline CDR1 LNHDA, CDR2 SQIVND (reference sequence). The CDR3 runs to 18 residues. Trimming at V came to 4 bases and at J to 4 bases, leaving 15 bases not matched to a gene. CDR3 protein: CASSSRASIAGESDTQYF. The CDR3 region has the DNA TGTGCCAGTAGTAGCCGAGCAAGCATAGCGGGAGAGTCAGATACGCAGTATTTT.